Listed below are T cell receptor beta chains from one sample, sequenced in a study of cytomegalovirus exposure and HLA in healthy donors. Data came from immunoSEQ multiplex PCR; TCRdb stores just in-frame clones and leaves some out. The table lists 150,000 to 200,000 clones, around 84% of them singletons. The sample taken for sequencing was PBMCs. Every receptor here comes from a young woman in good health and CMV-seronegative. The CDR3 runs from the conserved cysteine through the conserved F or W. Fields, in order: V gene, D gene, clone size, J gene, CDR3 protein, CDR3 DNA. A D gene is named only where the DNA matches it firmly. Where a row states a size, it is once, few, many or the class of an expanded clone; other rows omit it.

v_call: TRBV2; d_call: -; clone_size: few; j_call: TRBJ1-2; cdr3_aa: CASSEGSGLKGYTF; cdr3_nt: TGTGCCAGCAGTGAAGGAAGTGGGCTTAAGGGCTACACCTTC
v_call: TRBV7-6; d_call: TRBD1; clone_size: once; j_call: TRBJ1-1; cdr3_aa: CASSLATGGRTEAFF; cdr3_nt: TGTGCCAGCAGCTTAGCCACAGGGGGAAGAACTGAAGCTTTCTTT
v_call: TRBV27; d_call: -; clone_size: -; j_call: TRBJ2-1; cdr3_aa: CASSLSRNEQFF; cdr3_nt: TGTGCCAGCAGTTTATCGCGAAATGAGCAGTTCTTC
v_call: TRBV4-2; d_call: TRBD2; clone_size: -; j_call: TRBJ2-1; cdr3_aa: CASSQDLAGGPNEQFF; cdr3_nt: TGTGCCAGCAGCCAAGATCTGGCGGGAGGACCCAATGAGCAGTTCTTC
v_call: TRBV4-1; d_call: -; clone_size: -; j_call: TRBJ2-1; cdr3_aa: CASSHYPSGGEQFF; cdr3_nt: TGCGCCAGCAGCCATTACCCCAGCGGAGGGGAGCAGTTCTTC
v_call: TRBV11-3; d_call: -; clone_size: -; j_call: TRBJ1-1; cdr3_aa: CASSLRVTEAFF; cdr3_nt: TGTGCCAGCAGCCTCAGGGTGACTGAAGCTTTCTTT
v_call: TRBV9; d_call: -; clone_size: -; j_call: TRBJ1-1; cdr3_aa: CASRGQLNTEAFF; cdr3_nt: TGTGCCAGCCGAGGACAATTGAACACTGAAGCTTTCTTT
v_call: TRBV5-4; d_call: -; clone_size: once; j_call: TRBJ2-7; cdr3_aa: CASSRKDISYEQYF; cdr3_nt: TGTGCCAGCAGTCGTAAGGACATCTCCTACGAGCAGTACTTC
v_call: TRBV30; d_call: TRBD1; clone_size: -; j_call: TRBJ1-2; cdr3_aa: CAWSVVRTGGGYTF; cdr3_nt: TGTGCCTGGAGTGTAGTCCGGACAGGGGGTGGCTACACCTTC
v_call: TRBV5-1; d_call: TRBD1; clone_size: -; j_call: TRBJ2-5; cdr3_aa: CASSKGDRAEQETQYF; cdr3_nt: TGCGCCAGCAGTAAAGGGGACAGAGCTGAGCAAGAGACCCAGTACTTC
v_call: TRBV4-1; d_call: TRBD2; clone_size: -; j_call: TRBJ2-3; cdr3_aa: CASSPGLATPTDTQYF; cdr3_nt: TGCGCCAGCAGCCCGGGACTAGCTACCCCCACAGATACGCAGTATTTT
v_call: TRBV6-1; d_call: -; clone_size: -; j_call: TRBJ2-2; cdr3_aa: CASIQALNTGELFF; cdr3_nt: TGTGCCAGCATTCAGGCGTTGAACACCGGGGAGCTGTTTTTT
v_call: TRBV27; d_call: TRBD1; clone_size: -; j_call: TRBJ2-7; cdr3_aa: CASSLGQGAYEQYF; cdr3_nt: TGTGCCAGCAGTTTAGGACAGGGAGCCTACGAGCAGTACTTC
v_call: TRBV28; d_call: TRBD1; clone_size: once; j_call: TRBJ1-2; cdr3_aa: CASSVTGKGYGYTF; cdr3_nt: TGTGCCAGCAGTGTGACAGGGAAAGGCTATGGCTACACCTTC
v_call: TRBV13; d_call: -; clone_size: -; j_call: TRBJ2-5; cdr3_aa: CASSLGATVQETQYF; cdr3_nt: TGTGCCAGCAGCTTAGGCGCTACAGTCCAAGAGACCCAGTACTTC
v_call: TRBV12-5; d_call: TRBD1; clone_size: few; j_call: TRBJ1-2; cdr3_aa: CASGFGDRGGYGYTF; cdr3_nt: TGTGCTAGTGGTTTTGGGGACAGGGGAGGCTATGGCTACACCTTC
v_call: TRBV27; d_call: TRBD1; clone_size: -; j_call: TRBJ1-6; cdr3_aa: CASRAGTGNSPLHF; cdr3_nt: TGTGCCAGCAGGGCCGGGACAGGGAATTCACCCCTCCACTTT
v_call: TRBV6-4; d_call: -; clone_size: -; j_call: TRBJ2-2; cdr3_aa: CASSPSHDTGELFF; cdr3_nt: TGTGCCAGCAGTCCTTCACACGACACCGGGGAGCTGTTTTTT
v_call: TRBV7-2; d_call: -; clone_size: -; j_call: TRBJ1-1; cdr3_aa: CASSLPPSEAFF; cdr3_nt: TGTGCCAGCAGCTTACCCCCCTCTGAAGCTTTCTTT
v_call: TRBV11-2; d_call: -; clone_size: -; j_call: TRBJ2-7; cdr3_aa: CASSFAGSPIGQYF; cdr3_nt: TGTGCCAGCAGCTTTGCCGGGTCCCCCATAGGGCAGTACTTC
v_call: TRBV6-5; d_call: -; clone_size: -; j_call: TRBJ1-1; cdr3_aa: CASCQGNTEAFF; cdr3_nt: TGTGCCAGCTGCCAGGGCAACACTGAAGCTTTCTTT
v_call: TRBV27; d_call: -; clone_size: -; j_call: TRBJ1-2; cdr3_aa: CASSSLPHGGLNGYTF; cdr3_nt: TGTGCCAGCAGTTCCCTCCCGCACGGGGGGTTAAATGGCTACACCTTC
v_call: TRBV27; d_call: -; clone_size: -; j_call: TRBJ1-4; cdr3_aa: CASSPAGSPQGHEKLFF; cdr3_nt: TGTGCCAGCAGTCCCGCCGGGAGTCCCCAGGGCCATGAAAAACTGTTTTTT